This T cell receptor beta chain was documented in a study of T cell responses to AZD1222 COVID-19 vaccine. Method: immunoSEQ multiplex PCR; TCRdb's copy keeps in-frame clones and lacks some. The sample contains tens of thousands of clones, 80% to 90% of which appear only once. Per germline, CDR1 ENHRY and CDR2 SYGVKD. Trimming cost V 9 bases and J 4 bases; bases outside gene matches: 5. This CDR3 has 13 amino acids. This chain uses TRBV10-3 with TRBJ1-2; 10 positions agree with TRBD1. The receptor was derived from an adult who received the AZD1222 COVID-19 vaccine. This specimen was peripheral blood, taken 28 days after the second AZD1222 dose. The CDR3 region is CAIGQGGLYGYTF. The CDR3 coding sequence is TGTGCCATAGGACAGGGGGGACTCTATGGCTACACCTTC.